This TCR beta chain comes out of a study of CD8 T cells in Susac syndrome. Trimming took 8 bases from V and 1 from J, leaving 15 bases between them. The CDR3 is 16 amino acids. A quantity of about 0.5 to 1 ug RNA underwent reverse transcription using random hexamers. One entry per CDR3 protein results from TCRdb running MiXCR on the immunoSEQ multiplex PCR reads. This sample has about 130,000 distinct CDR3 sequences, with about 90% found just once. This chain links TRBV12-3 or TRBV12-4 with TRBJ2-6, with D uncertain. Sequencing was done on a sample of CD8+ T cells from PBMCs. This clonotype was sampled from a human donor with multiple sclerosis. The DNA of the CDR3 is TGTGCCAGCGGCAGACTGAGTGTATCTGGGGCCAACGTCCTGACTTTC. Translated: CASGRLSVSGANVLTF.